This TCR beta chain was identified in a study of T cell repertoires in cytomegalovirus infection. The wider study: It was recently identified HLA-C-restricted and well-studied HLA-B-restricted CMV epitopes that the study used. CMV infection plus the matching HLA type was flagged by public TCR beta signatures. General study results and limits: The ex vivo response showed dominance by HLA-C-restricted CMV-specific TCR beta clonotypes.

Note on this clonotype: The antigen remains undetermined.

A single record per CDR3 protein comes from TCRdb applying MiXCR to the reads. The table records under 500,000 distinct CDR3 sequences, approximately 46% of them present only once. Germline V gene data show CDR1 as SGHRS and CDR2 as YFSETQ. Trimming cost V 6 bases and J 7 bases; bases outside gene matches: 6. This CDR3 contains 13 residues. V usage is TRBV5-1 and J usage is TRBJ2-1, with TRBD2 matching 8 bases. Sequencing was performed on cultured PBMCs, taken from culture after CMV antigen stimulation. The clonotype originates from a human donor in good health (CMV status not recorded). Some clones in this sample may be carry-over from other donors' samples. CDR3 coding DNA: TGCGCCAGCACCCCCCGGGGGGGTAATGAGCAGTTCTTC. As protein: CASTPRGGNEQFF.